This T cell receptor (beta chain) is from a study of identical twins. The CDR3 totals 13 residues. Germline V CDR1 and CDR2: MGHDK, SYGVNS. Trimming cost V 2 bases and J 2 bases, with 7 bases left between them. Overall study findings and caveats: Fewer insertions characterized abundant cord blood beta clonotypes, whereas memory repertoires showed none. There was more out-of-frame TCR alpha sharing in monozygotic twins than models estimated.

This clonotype was seen more than once but under ten times. What it binds is not known. TCRdb processed the 5' RACE reads anew with MiXCR; each CDR3 protein has one entry. The sample has hundreds of thousands of distinct CDR3 sequences, 5.5% to 6.5% seen once. The sequenced sample was naive T cells sorted from blood. This TCR was sampled from a man between 18 and 29 years old in good health. The chain combines TRBV25-1 with TRBJ2-7, with unresolved D. The CDR3 bases are TGTGCCAGCAGTGAAGACTCAACCTACGAGCAGTACTTC. As protein: CASSEDSTYEQYF.